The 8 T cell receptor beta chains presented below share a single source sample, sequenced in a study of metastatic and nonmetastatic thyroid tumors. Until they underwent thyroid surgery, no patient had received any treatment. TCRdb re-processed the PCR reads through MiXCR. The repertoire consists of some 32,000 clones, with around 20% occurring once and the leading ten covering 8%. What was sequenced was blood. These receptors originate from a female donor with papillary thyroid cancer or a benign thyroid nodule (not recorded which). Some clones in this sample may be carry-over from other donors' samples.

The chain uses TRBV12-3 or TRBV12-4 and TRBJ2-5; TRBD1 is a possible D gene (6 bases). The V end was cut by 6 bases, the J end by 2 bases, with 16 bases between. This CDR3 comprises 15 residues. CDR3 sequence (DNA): TGTGCCAGCAGACCCACGGACAGACTACAAGAGACCCAGTACTTC. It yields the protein CASRPTDRLQETQYF.

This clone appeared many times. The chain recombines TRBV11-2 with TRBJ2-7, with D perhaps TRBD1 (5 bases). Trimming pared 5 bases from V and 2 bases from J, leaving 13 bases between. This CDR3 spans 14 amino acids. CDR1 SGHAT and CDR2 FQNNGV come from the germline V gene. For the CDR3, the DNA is TGTGCCAGCAGCCCAAGACAGTTGCCCTACGAGCAGTACTTC. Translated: CASSPRQLPYEQYF.

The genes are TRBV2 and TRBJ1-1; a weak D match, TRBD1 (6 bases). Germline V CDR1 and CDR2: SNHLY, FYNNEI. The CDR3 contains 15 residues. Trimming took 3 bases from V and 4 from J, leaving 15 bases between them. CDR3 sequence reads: CASSDQGLGATEAFF. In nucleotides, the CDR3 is TGTGCCAGCAGTGACCAGGGGCTAGGAGCCACTGAAGCTTTCTTT.

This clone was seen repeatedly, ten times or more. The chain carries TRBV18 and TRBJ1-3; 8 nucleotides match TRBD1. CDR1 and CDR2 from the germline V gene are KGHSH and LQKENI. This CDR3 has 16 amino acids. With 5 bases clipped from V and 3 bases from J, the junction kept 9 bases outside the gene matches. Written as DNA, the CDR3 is TGTGCCAGCTCAAGACAGGGGAGAGGTGATGGAAACACCATATATTTT. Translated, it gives CASSRQGRGDGNTIYF.

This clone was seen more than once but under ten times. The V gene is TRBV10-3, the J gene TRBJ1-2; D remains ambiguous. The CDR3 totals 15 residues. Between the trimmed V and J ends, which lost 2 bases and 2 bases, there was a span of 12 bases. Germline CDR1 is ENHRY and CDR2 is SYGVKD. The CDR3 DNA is TGTGCCATCAGTGAGCCGAAGGCAGAAAACTATGGCTACACCTTC. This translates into CAISEPKAENYGYTF.

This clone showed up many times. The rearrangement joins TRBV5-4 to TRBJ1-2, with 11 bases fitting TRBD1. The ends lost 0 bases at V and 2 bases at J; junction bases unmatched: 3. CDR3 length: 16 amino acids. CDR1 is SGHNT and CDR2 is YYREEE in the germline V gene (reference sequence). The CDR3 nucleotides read TGTGCCAGCAGCTTGGGCGGGACAGGGGGGAACTATGGCTACACCTTC. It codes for CASSLGGTGGNYGYTF. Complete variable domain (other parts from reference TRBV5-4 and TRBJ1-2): ETGVTQSPTHLIKTRGQQVTLRCSSQSGHNTVSWYQQALGQGPQFIFQYYREEENGRGNFPPRFSGLQFPNYSSELNVNALELDDSALYLCASSLGGTGGNYGYTFGSGTRLTVV.

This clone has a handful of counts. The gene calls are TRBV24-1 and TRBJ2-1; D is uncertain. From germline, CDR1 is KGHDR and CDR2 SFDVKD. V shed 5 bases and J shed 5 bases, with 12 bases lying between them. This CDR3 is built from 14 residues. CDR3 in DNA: TGTGCCACCAGTGTGGCGGCAAGGGACAATGAGCAGTTCTTC. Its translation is CATSVAARDNEQFF.

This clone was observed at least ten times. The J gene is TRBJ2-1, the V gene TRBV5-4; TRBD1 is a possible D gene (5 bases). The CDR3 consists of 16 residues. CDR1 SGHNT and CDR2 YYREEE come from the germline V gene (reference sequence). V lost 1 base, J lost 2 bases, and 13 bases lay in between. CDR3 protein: CASSLNLGPTYNEQFF. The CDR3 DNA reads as TGTGCCAGCAGCTTGAACTTGGGGCCAACCTACAATGAGCAGTTCTTC. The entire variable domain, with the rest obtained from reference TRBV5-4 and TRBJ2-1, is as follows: ETGVTQSPTHLIKTRGQQVTLRCSSQSGHNTVSWYQQALGQGPQFIFQYYREEENGRGNFPPRFSGLQFPNYSSELNVNALELDDSALYLCASSLNLGPTYNEQFFGPGTRLTVL.